A selection of T cell receptor beta chains follows, all from one sample in a study of response to subunit inactivated influenza vaccine. TCRdb reanalysed the RT-PCR reads using MiXCR and keeps one entry per CDR3 protein. The table includes 400,000 to 550,000 distinct CDR3 sequences, about 25% detected once. The sequencing used CD4+ T cells sorted from PBMCs, collected about 5 days after vaccination. These receptors came from a man aged 45 to 65 who received an inactivated influenza vaccine. Each CDR3 is given with its conserved first and last residue. The order of the fields is V gene, CDR3 protein.

v_call: TRBV10-3
cdr3_aa: CAISEPTSGVYNEQFF

v_call: TRBV4-2
cdr3_aa: CASSLGNNSPLHF

v_call: TRBV4-3
cdr3_aa: CASSQELTPTESPLHF

v_call: TRBV7-2
cdr3_aa: CASSQGGGAYEQYF

v_call: TRBV5-1
cdr3_aa: CASSSTAGVPSETQYF

v_call: TRBV10-3
cdr3_aa: CAISDFLGRNTEAFF

v_call: TRBV6-1
cdr3_aa: CASSEGRVTGELFF

v_call: TRBV6-1
cdr3_aa: CASSPGWFTEAFF

v_call: TRBV20-1
cdr3_aa: CSAKQGGTDTQYF

v_call: TRBV18
cdr3_aa: CASSPPGLAGEDEQFF

v_call: TRBV20-1
cdr3_aa: CSARQQRYQETQYF

v_call: TRBV28
cdr3_aa: CAITGLSQETQYF

v_call: TRBV6-1
cdr3_aa: CASSEREYGKNIQYF

v_call: TRBV7-2
cdr3_aa: CASSLAEYYGYTF

v_call: TRBV20-1
cdr3_aa: CSARDLSTGSYNEQFF

v_call: TRBV5-1
cdr3_aa: CASSPGTSGNTDTQYF

v_call: TRBV12-3/TRBV12-4
cdr3_aa: CASSPIQATNTEAFF

v_call: TRBV9
cdr3_aa: CASASGGLGEQYF

v_call: TRBV20-1
cdr3_aa: CGGGRDTDTQYF

v_call: TRBV12-3/TRBV12-4
cdr3_aa: CASSYGRWYGYTF

v_call: TRBV11-1
cdr3_aa: CASSLKQNAVLGTDTQYF

v_call: TRBV7-8
cdr3_aa: CASSPAEQETQYF

v_call: TRBV5-6
cdr3_aa: CASSKTSGGQETQYF

v_call: TRBV11-1
cdr3_aa: CASSLGTKYNEQFF

v_call: TRBV2
cdr3_aa: CASIQGVSRYEQYF

v_call: TRBV3-1
cdr3_aa: CASSPRVTGELFF

v_call: TRBV12-3/TRBV12-4
cdr3_aa: CASTTLRSSYNEQFF